Included here is one TCR beta chain sequence, with context. What it binds is not known. This sample was included in a study of T-cell memory formation after mild COVID-19. For the study at large: The study found TCR clusters largely donor specific. General study results and limits: Later expanders leaned CD4+, whereas day 15 to 85 contracting clones were balanced CD4/CD8. Clones that contracted clustered mainly in CM and EM if CD4+ and in EMRA if CD8+.

The CDR3 loop spans 11 amino acids. V gave up 10 bases and J gave up 8 bases, with 12 bases separating them. Germline V gives CDR1 SGHNT, CDR2 YYREEE (reference sequence). Using its own MiXCR run on the 5' RACE reads, TCRdb lists one record per CDR3 protein. The sample shows about 430,000 distinct CDR3 sequences, 20% to 25% of them seen only once. The rearrangement links TRBV5-4 to TRBJ1-4; a weak D match, TRBD1 (5 bases). Sequenced: PBMCs or a T cell subset sorted from them (not recorded which). The receptor was derived from an adult woman who had mild COVID-19 (a few samples of this study predate the infection). Cell type and time point are not known. CDR3 in DNA: TGTGCCTGGGGACTTGGGGAAAAACTGTTTTTT. Its protein is CAWGLGEKLFF.